Below are 3 T cell receptor beta chains sequenced from a single sample in a study of cytotoxic CD8 clonotypes in ibrutinib-treated CLL. Clones were sequenced by immunoSEQ multiplex PCR, and TCRdb holds only the in-frame ones, with some missing. The sample gives 30,000 to 40,000 clones, approximately 51% of which show up once; around 18% is in the top ten. The sample in question was PBMCs, obtained before ibrutinib treatment. Receptors were obtained from a human donor with chronic lymphocytic leukemia.

This clone was seen a handful of times. The chain uses TRBV2 and TRBJ2-7; D not certain. V gave up 4 bases and J gave up 1 base, with 5 bases separating them. The CDR3 spans 12 residues. Germline V gene lookup returns CDR1 SNHLY and CDR2 FYNNEI. CDR3 residues: CASSVGSYEQYF. The CDR3 DNA sequence: TGTGCCAGCAGTGTCGGGTCCTACGAGCAGTACTTC.

This clone was picked up a small number of times. The chain combines TRBV7-9 with TRBJ1-5; D is perhaps TRBD1 (5 bases). Trimming removed 6 bases at V and 4 bases at J, with 13 bases between. CDR1 is SEHNR, CDR2 FQNEAQ, per germline (reference sequence). CDR3 length equals 14 residues. The CDR3 coding sequence is TGTGCCAGCAGTAACGCGGGGGGTAATCAGCCCCAGCATTTT. It is translated as CASSNAGGNQPQHF.

This clone was recorded once. CDR3 nucleotides: TGCGCCAGCGAACGGTCAGGACTATCGCCTAGCGAGCAGTACTTC. This translates into CASERSGLSPSEQYF. The chain has TRBV10-2 and TRBJ2-7; maybe TRBD2 (6 bases). Germline V gene sequence: CDR1 WSHSY, CDR2 SAAADI. Trimming shortened V by 8 bases and J by 6 bases, and 23 bases separated the two germline ends. There are 15 residues in the CDR3.